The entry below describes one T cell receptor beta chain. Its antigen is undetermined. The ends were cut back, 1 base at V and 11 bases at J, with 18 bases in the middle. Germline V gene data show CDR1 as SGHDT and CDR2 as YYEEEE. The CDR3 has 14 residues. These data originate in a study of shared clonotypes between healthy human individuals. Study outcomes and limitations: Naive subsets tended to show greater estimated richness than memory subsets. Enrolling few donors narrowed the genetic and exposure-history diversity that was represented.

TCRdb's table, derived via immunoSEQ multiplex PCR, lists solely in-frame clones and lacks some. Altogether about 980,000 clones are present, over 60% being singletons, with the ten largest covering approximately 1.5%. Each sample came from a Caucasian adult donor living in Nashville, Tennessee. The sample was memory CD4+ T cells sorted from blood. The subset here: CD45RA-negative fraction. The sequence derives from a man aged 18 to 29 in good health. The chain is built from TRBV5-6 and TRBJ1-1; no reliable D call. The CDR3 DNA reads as TGTGCCAGCAGCTTGAAAGAGGTGGAGAGGGTTGCTTTCTTT. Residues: CASSLKEVERVAFF.